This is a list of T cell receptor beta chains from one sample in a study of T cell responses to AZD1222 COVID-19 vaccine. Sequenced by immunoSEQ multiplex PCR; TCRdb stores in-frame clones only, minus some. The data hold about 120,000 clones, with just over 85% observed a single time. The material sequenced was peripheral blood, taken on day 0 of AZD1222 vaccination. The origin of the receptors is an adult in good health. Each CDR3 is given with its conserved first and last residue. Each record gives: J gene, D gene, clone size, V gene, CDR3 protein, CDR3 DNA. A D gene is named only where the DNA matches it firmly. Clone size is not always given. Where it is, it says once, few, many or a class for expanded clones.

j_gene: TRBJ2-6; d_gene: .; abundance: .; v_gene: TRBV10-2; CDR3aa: CASSEWGVYSGANVLTF; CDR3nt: TGCGCCAGCAGTGAGTGGGGGGTGTACTCTGGGGCCAACGTCCTGACTTTC
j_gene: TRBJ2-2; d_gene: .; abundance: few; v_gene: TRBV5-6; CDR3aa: CASSRTYSGTGELFF; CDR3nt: TGTGCCAGCAGTCGAACCTACTCAGGGACCGGGGAGCTGTTTTTT
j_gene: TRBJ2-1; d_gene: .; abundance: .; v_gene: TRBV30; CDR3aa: CAWSVRGVDEQFF; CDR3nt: TGTGCCTGGAGTGTACGAGGAGTTGATGAGCAGTTCTTC
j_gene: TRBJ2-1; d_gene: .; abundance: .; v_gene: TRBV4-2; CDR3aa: CASSQSFLHNEQFF; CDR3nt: TGTGCCAGCAGCCAGAGTTTCCTCCACAATGAGCAGTTCTTC
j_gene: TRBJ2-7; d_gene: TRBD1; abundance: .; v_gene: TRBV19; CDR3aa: CASSIDGQGRLGEQYF; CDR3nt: TGTGCCAGTAGTATAGATGGACAGGGCAGATTGGGCGAGCAGTACTTC
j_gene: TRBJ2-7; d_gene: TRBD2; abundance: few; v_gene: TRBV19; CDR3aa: CASSESGTRGEQYF; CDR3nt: TGTGCCAGTAGTGAGTCCGGGACTAGAGGCGAGCAGTACTTC
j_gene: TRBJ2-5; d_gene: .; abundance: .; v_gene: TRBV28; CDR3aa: CASRTPAEYEGRETQYF; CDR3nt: TGTGCCAGCAGGACCCCTGCGGAGTATGAGGGGAGAGAGACCCAGTACTTC
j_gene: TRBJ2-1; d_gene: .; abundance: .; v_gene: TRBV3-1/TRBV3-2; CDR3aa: CASSLPGISDEQFF; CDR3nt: TGTGCCAGCAGCCTACCAGGGATTAGCGATGAGCAGTTCTTC
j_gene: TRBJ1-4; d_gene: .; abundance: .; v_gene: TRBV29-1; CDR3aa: CSVTSAFNGKLFF; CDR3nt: TGCAGCGTTACATCGGCCTTCAACGGAAAACTGTTTTTT
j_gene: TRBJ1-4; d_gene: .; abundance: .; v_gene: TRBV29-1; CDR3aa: CSVADRRNEKLFF; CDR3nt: TGCAGCGTGGCGGACCGTCGTAATGAAAAACTGTTTTTT
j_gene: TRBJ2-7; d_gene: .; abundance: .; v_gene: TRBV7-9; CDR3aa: CASSPPPKHEQYF; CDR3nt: TGTGCCAGCAGCCCTCCTCCGAAACACGAGCAGTACTTC
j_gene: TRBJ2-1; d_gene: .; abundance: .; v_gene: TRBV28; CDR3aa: CASFSKGVRSEQFF; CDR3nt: TGTGCCAGCTTCTCTAAGGGAGTAAGGTCCGAGCAGTTCTTC
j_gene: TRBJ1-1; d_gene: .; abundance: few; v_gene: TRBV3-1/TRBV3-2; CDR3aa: CASSQLNTEAFF; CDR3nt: TGTGCCAGCAGCCAACTGAACACTGAAGCTTTCTTT
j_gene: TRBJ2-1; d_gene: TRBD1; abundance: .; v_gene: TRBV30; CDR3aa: CAWRTGQAWREQFF; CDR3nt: TGTGCCTGGAGAACGGGACAGGCCTGGAGGGAGCAGTTCTTC
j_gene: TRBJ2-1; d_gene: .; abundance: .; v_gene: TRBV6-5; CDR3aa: CASSPGTNYNEQFF; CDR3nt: TGTGCCAGCAGTCCCGGGACAAACTACAATGAGCAGTTCTTC
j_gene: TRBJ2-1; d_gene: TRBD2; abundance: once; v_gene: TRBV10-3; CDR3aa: CAISEAGGHGDEQFF; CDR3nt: TGTGCCATCAGTGAAGCGGGAGGGCATGGGGATGAGCAGTTCTTC
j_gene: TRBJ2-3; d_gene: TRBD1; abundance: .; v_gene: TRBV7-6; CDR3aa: CASSLDWYRGGDTQYF; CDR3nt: TGTGCCAGCAGCTTAGATTGGTACAGGGGTGGGGATACGCAGTATTTT